Sequencing of this T cell receptor (beta chain) was carried out in a study of T cells after yellow fever vaccination. About the research overall: With SMART-Seq v4 Ultra Low Input, the fractions containing low cell numbers were prepared.

The study's findings and limits: The booster response re-showed most primary clones: approximately 95% CD4, over 80% CD8. It was a weaker secondary response, yet one that peaked faster, at day 5 versus 15.

Conversion of TCR transcripts into cDNA relied on 5'RACE template switching, which added a universal primer site and UMIs. TCRdb reprocessed the 5' RACE reads via MiXCR and lists one record per CDR3 protein. Of hundreds of thousands of distinct CDR3 sequences in the sample, about 17% were seen once. The germline CDR1 and CDR2 sequences are KGHSH and LQKENI. Trimming removed 6 bases from V and 2 bases from J, with 9 bases in between. The CDR3 is 13 residues long. This clonotype has a handful of counts. The antigen remains unidentified. The receptor's source is a man younger than 35 who received the YFV17D yellow fever vaccine. The chain carries TRBV18 and TRBJ2-3, with no clear D. The sample here was PBMCs, taken before the yellow fever booster vaccination. The CDR3 protein is CASSVVITDTQYF. CDR3 coding DNA: TGTGCCAGCTCCGTAGTAATCACAGATACGCAGTATTTT.